This T cell receptor beta chain was sequenced during a study of CD8 T cells in ankylosing spondylitis. Findings and caveats of the study: In ankylosing spondylitis patients, matched synovial fluid reportedly showed significant enrichment of disease-linked clones.

CDR3 length: 14 amino acids. CDR1 is MDHEN and CDR2 is SYDVKM in the germline V gene. J gave up 3 bases and V 5 bases, and 5 bases lay outside the gene matches. TCRdb independently ran MiXCR on the 5' RACE reads; one entry per CDR3 protein. Among about 160,000 distinct CDR3 sequences listed, around 8.9% were seen once. At least ten counts were recorded for this clonotype. Its specificity is unknown. This chain connects TRBV28 to TRBJ2-3; 7 positions agree with TRBD1. The specimen sequenced was blood, either unsorted or a sorted T cell fraction (not recorded which). This receptor was obtained from a female donor with ankylosing spondylitis or in good health (not recorded which). The CDR3 coding sequence is TGTGCCAGCAGTGAGGGGGCGATAACAGATACGCAGTATTTT. Protein product: CASSEGAITDTQYF. Full variable domain (rest looked up from reference TRBV28 and TRBJ2-3): DVKVTQSSRYLVKRTGEKVFLECVQDMDHENMFWYRQDPGLGLRLIYFSYDVKMKEKGDIPEGYSVSREKKERFSLILESASTNQTSMYLCASSEGAITDTQYFGPGTRLTVL.